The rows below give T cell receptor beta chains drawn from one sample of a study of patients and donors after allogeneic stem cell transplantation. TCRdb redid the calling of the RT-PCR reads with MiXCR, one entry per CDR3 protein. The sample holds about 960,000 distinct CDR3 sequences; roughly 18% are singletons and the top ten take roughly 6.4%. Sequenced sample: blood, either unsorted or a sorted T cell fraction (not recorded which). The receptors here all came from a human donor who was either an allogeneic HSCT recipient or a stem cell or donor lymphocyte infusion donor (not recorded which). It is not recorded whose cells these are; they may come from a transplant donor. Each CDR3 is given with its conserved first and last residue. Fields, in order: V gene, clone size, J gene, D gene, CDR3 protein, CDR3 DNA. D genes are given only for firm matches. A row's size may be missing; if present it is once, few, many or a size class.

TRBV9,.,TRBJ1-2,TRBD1,CASSVGGGTWYGYTF,TGTGCCAGCAGCGTAGGAGGGGGCACCTGGTATGGCTACACCTTC
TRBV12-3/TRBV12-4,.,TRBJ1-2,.,CASSFKVSGANYGYTF,TGTGCCAGCAGTTTTAAGGTTTCGGGGGCTAACTATGGCTACACCTTC
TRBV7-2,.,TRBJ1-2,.,CASSLDLGAYYGYTF,TGTGCCAGCAGCTTAGACCTGGGGGCTTACTATGGCTACACCTTC
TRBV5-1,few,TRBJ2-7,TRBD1,CASRKGGSDEQYF,TGCGCCAGCAGAAAAGGGGGCAGCGACGAGCAGTACTTC
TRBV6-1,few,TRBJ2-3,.,CASSKQPLAGPPDTQYF,TGTGCCAGCAGTAAACAGCCCCTAGCAGGACCCCCAGATACGCAGTATTTT
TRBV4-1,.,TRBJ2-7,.,CASSQTGTVTYEQYF,TGCGCCAGCAGCCAGACCGGGACGGTAACCTACGAGCAGTACTTC
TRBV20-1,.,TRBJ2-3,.,CSAPRLGAGTQYF,TGCAGTGCCCCGAGGCTCGGCGCCGGTACGCAGTATTTT
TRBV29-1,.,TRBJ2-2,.,CSVHNGGELFF,TGCAGCGTCCACAATGGAGGGGAGCTGTTTTTT
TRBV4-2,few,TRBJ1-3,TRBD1,CASSPGGTGINTIYF,TGTGCCAGCAGCCCCGGAGGGACAGGGATAAACACCATATATTTT
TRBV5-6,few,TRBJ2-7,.,CASSSNLNEQYF,TGTGCCAGCAGCTCAAATTTGAACGAGCAGTACTTC
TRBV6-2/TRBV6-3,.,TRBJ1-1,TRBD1,CAILDRVNTEAFF,TGTGCCATTTTGGACAGGGTGAACACTGAAGCTTTCTTT
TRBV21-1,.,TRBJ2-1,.,CASSNRTRCTIQFF,TGTGCCAGCAGCAACCGGACAAGATGTACTATACAGTTCTTC
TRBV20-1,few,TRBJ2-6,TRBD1,CSARPGGGANVLTF,TGCAGTGCTAGGCCAGGGGGTGGGGCCAACGTCCTGACTTTC
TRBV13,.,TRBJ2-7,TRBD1,CASSPQSGQGAHEQYF,TGTGCCAGCAGCCCACAATCGGGACAGGGGGCCCACGAGCAGTACTTC
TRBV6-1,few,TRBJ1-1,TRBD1,CASRALGQVSQRTTEAFF,TGTGCCAGCAGAGCTTTGGGACAGGTATCCCAACGTACCACTGAAGCTTTCTTT
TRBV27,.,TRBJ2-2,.,CASSFRDAALFF,TGTGCCAGCAGTTTTCGTGACGCGGCGCTGTTTTTT
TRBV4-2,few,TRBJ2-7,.,CASSQVRGSYEQYF,TGTGCCAGCAGCCAAGTCCGGGGATCCTACGAGCAGTACTTC
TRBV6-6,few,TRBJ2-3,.,CASSYYGADTQYF,TGTGCCAGCAGTTACTACGGGGCAGATACGCAGTATTTT
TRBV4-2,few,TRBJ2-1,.,CASSQETESSYNEQFF,TGTGCCAGCAGCCAAGAGACGGAGAGTTCCTACAATGAGCAGTTCTTC
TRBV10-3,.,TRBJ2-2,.,CAISPGSGGPPGELFF,TGTGCCATCAGCCCCGGTTCTGGGGGGCCTCCCGGGGAGCTGTTTTTT
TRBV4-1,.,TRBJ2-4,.,CASSQTGRGAKNIQYF,TGCGCCAGCAGTCAAACCGGCCGGGGGGCCAAAAACATTCAGTACTTC
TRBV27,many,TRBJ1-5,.,CASSSRATGLGQPQHF,TGTGCCAGCAGTTCGAGGGCTACAGGGCTGGGTCAGCCCCAGCATTTT
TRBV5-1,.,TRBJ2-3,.,CASNKGVNTDTQYF,TGCGCCAGCAACAAGGGGGTGAACACAGATACGCAGTATTTT
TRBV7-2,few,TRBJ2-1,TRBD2,CASSASGGSYNEQFF,TGTGCCAGCAGCGCTAGCGGGGGGTCTTACAATGAGCAGTTCTTC
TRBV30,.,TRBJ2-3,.,CAWSAMGDTQYF,TGTGCCTGGAGTGCAATGGGAGATACGCAGTATTTT
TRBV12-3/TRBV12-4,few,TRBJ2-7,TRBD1,CASSAPGTGTYEQYF,TGTGCCAGCAGTGCCCCCGGGACAGGTACCTACGAGCAGTACTTC
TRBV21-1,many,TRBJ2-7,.,CAPKRGIPPYEQYF,TGTGCCCCCAAACGGGGGATCCCCCCCTACGAGCAGTACTTC
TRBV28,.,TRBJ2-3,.,CASSFSGPDTQYF,TGTGCCAGCAGTTTCTCAGGGCCAGATACGCAGTATTTT
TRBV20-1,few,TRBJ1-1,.,CSASLTGGIMNTEAFF,TGCAGTGCTAGTTTGACAGGAGGGATAATGAACACTGAAGCTTTCTTT
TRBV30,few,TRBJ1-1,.,CAWSPAENTEAFF,TGTGCCTGGAGTCCTGCGGAGAACACTGAAGCTTTCTTT
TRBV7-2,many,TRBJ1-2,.,CASSFVNYGYTF,TGTGCCAGCAGCTTTGTTAACTATGGCTACACCTTC